Listed here are 5 T cell receptor beta chains from one sample, sequenced in a study of OX40 agonist ivuxolimab in advanced cancers. Library prep was done by the immunoSEQ multiplex PCR assay. TCRdb holds this immuneACCESS table with in-frame rearrangements only. Some clones are missing; in checked studies, unresolved V genes explain under half, and the rest has no known cause. This sample has tens of thousands of clones in its table, and 80% to 90% of those were observed once. Together, the top ten hold under 0.4% of the sample. The sequencing here drew on CD4+ or CD8+ T cells sorted from blood, taken in a trial of the OX40 agonist ivuxolimab. The source is an adult with an advanced solid tumor such as melanoma, head and neck, liver or kidney cancer.

This chain connects TRBV4-3 to TRBJ1-6; D is unresolved. Deletions cut 4 bases from V and 6 bases from J, with 16 bases between. CDR3 size: 16 residues. CDR1 is LGHNA and CDR2 is YSLEER in the germline V gene. The CDR3 loop is CASSPGGSLSNSPLHF. Here the CDR3 DNA reads TGCGCCAGCAGCCCCGGTGGGTCTCTCTCTAATTCACCCCTCCACTTT.

The rearrangement joins TRBV19 to TRBJ1-2, with 7 bases that match TRBD1. Germline CDR1 is LNHDA and CDR2 is SQIVND (reference sequence). The CDR3 covers 15 residues. The trim removed 5 bases at V and 1 base at J, leaving 7 bases unmatched. CDR3 protein: CASSRGTVHNYGYTF. The CDR3 DNA sequence: TGTGCCAGTAGTCGAGGGACAGTCCATAACTATGGCTACACCTTC.

This clone was detected a few times. The J gene is TRBJ1-5, the V gene TRBV5-6; D is unclear. V lost 0 bases, J lost 3 bases, and 10 bases lay in between. The germline V gene has CDR1 SGHDT and CDR2 YYEEEE. The CDR3 is made up of 15 amino acids. For the CDR3, the DNA is TGTGCCAGCAGCTTGGCGGGAAGAGTCAATCAGCCCCAGCATTTT. It codes for CASSLAGRVNQPQHF.

This chain links TRBV5-1 with TRBJ1-3; no clear D. The CDR3 sequence is 16 residues long. Trimming pared 3 bases from V and 1 base from J, leaving 14 bases between. Germline loops: CDR1 SGHRS, CDR2 YFSETQ. CDR3 DNA sequence: TGCGCCAGCAGCTCACAAGGTCTCGGGTCTGGAAACACCATATATTTT. Its protein is CASSSQGLGSGNTIYF. The whole variable domain, remainder taken from reference TRBV5-1 and TRBJ1-3, is KAGVTQTPRYLIKTRGQQVTLSCSPISGHRSVSWYQQTPGQGLQFLFEYFSETQRNKGNFPGRFSGRQFSNSRSEMNVSTLELGDSALYLCASSSQGLGSGNTIYFGEGSWLTVV.

The chain joins TRBV5-8 to TRBJ2-1, with 9 bases matching TRBD1. CDR3 length equals 15 residues. Germline CDR1 is SGHTS and CDR2 is YDEGEE. V lost 6 bases to trimming and J lost 7 bases; unmatched junction nucleotides: 11. The CDR3 nucleotides read TGTGCCAGCACCCGGGGGGACAGGGTGGATAATGAGCAGTTCTTC. Translation gives CASTRGDRVDNEQFF.